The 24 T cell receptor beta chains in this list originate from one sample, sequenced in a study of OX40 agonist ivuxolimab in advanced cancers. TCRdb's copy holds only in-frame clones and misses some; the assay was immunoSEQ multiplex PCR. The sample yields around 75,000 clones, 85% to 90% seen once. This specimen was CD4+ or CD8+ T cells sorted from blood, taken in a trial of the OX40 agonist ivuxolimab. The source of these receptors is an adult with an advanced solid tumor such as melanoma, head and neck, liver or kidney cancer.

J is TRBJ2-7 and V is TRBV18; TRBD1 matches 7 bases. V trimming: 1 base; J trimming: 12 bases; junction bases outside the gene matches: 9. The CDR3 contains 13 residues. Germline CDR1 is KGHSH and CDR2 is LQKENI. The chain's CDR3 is CASSPLGEDRRYF. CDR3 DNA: TGTGCCAGCTCACCACTGGGTGAGGACAGGAGGTACTTC.

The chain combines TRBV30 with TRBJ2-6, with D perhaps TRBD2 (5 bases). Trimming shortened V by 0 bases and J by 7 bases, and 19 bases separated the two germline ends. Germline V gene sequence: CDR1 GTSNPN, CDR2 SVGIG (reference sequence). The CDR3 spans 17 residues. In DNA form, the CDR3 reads TGTGCCTGGAGTGTAAGGCAGGACTTTCTTTCCGCCAACGTCCTGACTTTC. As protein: CAWSVRQDFLSANVLTF.

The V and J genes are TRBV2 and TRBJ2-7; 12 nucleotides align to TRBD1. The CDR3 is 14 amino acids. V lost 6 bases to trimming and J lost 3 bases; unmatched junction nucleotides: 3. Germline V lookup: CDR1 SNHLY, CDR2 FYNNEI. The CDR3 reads CASRGQGAVYEQYF. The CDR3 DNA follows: TGTGCCAGCAGGGGACAGGGGGCCGTCTACGAGCAGTACTTC.

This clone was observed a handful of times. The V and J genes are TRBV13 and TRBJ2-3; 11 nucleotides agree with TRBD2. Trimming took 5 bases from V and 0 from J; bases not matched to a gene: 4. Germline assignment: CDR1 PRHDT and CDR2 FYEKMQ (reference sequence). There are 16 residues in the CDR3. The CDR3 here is CASSARLAGSTDTQYF. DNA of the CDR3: TGTGCCAGCAGCGCGAGACTAGCGGGGAGCACAGATACGCAGTATTTT.

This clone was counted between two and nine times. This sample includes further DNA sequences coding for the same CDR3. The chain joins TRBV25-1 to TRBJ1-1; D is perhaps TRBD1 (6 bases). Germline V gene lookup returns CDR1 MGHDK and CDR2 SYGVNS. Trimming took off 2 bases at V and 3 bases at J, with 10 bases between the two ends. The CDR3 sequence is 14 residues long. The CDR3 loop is CASSEARGHTEAFF. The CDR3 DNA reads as TGTGCCAGCAGTGAAGCCAGGGGTCACACTGAAGCTTTCTTT. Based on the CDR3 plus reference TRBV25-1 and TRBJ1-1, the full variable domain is EADIYQTPRYLVIGTGKKITLECSQTMGHDKMYWYQQDPGMELHLIHYSYGVNSTEKGDLSSESTVSRIRTEHFPLTLESARPSHTSQYLCASSEARGHTEAFFGQGTRLTVV.

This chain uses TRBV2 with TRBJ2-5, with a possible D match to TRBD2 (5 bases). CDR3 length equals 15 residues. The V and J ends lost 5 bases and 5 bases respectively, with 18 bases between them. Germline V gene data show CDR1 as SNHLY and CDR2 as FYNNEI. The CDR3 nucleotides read TGTGCCAGCAGTCGGAACCGGGCGGGCGGGGAGACCCAGTACTTC. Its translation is CASSRNRAGGETQYF. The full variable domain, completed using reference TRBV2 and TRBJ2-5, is EPEVTQTPSHQVTQMGQEVILRCVPISNHLYFYWYRQILGQKVEFLVSFYNNEISEKSEIFDDQFSVERPDGSNFTLKIRSTKLEDSAMYFCASSRNRAGGETQYFGPGTRLLVL.

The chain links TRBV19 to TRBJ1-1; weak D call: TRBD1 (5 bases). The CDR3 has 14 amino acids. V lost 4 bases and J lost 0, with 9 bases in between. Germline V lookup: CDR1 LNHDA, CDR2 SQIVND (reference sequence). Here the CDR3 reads CASSTWTLNTEAFF. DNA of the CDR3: TGTGCCAGTAGTACCTGGACATTGAACACTGAAGCTTTCTTT.

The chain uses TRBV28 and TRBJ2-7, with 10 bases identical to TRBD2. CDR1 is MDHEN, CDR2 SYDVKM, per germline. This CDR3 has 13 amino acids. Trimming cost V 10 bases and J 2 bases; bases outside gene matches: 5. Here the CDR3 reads CATTSGVPYEQYF. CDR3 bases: TGTGCCACAACTAGCGGGGTTCCCTACGAGCAGTACTTC.

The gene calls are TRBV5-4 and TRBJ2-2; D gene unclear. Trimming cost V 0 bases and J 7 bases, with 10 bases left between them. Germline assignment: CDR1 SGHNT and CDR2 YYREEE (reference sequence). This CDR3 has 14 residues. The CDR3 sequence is CASSLDSLVGELFF. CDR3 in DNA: TGTGCCAGCAGCTTGGACTCCTTGGTCGGGGAGCTGTTTTTT. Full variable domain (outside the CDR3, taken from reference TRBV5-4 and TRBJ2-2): ETGVTQSPTHLIKTRGQQVTLRCSSQSGHNTVSWYQQALGQGPQFIFQYYREEENGRGNFPPRFSGLQFPNYSSELNVNALELDDSALYLCASSLDSLVGELFFGEGSRLTVL.

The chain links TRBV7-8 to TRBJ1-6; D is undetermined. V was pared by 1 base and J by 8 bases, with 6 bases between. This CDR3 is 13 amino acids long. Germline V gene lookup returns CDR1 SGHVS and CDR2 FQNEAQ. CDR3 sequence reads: CASSLGRDSPLHF. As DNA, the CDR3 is TGTGCCAGCAGCTTAGGTAGAGATTCACCCCTCCACTTT.

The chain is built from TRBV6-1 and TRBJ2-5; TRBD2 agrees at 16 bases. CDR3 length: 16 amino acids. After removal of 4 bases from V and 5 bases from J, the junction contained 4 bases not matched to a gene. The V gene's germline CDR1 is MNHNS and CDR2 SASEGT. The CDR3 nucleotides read TGTGCCAGCAGTGGTACGGGACTAGCGGGGGGGGAGACCCAGTACTTC. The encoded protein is CASSGTGLAGGETQYF.

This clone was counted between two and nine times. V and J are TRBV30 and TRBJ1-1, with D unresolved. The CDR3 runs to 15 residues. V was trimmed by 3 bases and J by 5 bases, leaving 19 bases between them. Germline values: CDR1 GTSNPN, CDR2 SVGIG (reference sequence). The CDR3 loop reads CAWRVPQIGRTEAFF. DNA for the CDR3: TGTGCCTGGAGAGTCCCGCAGATTGGTCGGACTGAAGCTTTCTTT.

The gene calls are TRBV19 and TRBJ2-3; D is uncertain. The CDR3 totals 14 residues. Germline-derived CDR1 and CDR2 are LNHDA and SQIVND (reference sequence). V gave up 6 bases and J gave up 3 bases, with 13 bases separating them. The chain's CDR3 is CASSLPERTDTQYF. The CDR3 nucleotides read TGTGCCAGTAGCCTCCCTGAACGGACAGATACGCAGTATTTT.

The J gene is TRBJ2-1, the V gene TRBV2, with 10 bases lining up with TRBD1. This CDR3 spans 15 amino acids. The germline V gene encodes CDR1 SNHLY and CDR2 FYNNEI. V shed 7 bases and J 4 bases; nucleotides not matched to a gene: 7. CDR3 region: CASIVDRGRYNEQFF. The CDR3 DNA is TGTGCCAGCATCGTCGACAGGGGGCGATACAATGAGCAGTTCTTC.

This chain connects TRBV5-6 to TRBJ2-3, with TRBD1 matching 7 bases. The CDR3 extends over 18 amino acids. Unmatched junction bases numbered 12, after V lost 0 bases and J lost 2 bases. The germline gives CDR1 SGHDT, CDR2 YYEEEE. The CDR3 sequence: CASSLGGRDRWDTDTQYF. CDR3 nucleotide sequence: TGTGCCAGCAGCTTGGGGGGCCGGGACAGATGGGACACAGATACGCAGTATTTT.

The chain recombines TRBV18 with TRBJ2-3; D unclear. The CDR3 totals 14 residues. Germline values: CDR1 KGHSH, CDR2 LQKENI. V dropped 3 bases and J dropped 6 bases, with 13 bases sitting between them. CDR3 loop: CASSPDGGEDTQYF. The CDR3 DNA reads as TGTGCCAGCTCACCCGACGGCGGTGAGGATACGCAGTATTTT.

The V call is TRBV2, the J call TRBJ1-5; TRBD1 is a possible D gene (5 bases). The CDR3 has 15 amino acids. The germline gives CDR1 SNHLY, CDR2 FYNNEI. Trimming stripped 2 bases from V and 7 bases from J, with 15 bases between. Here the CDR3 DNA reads TGTGCCAGCAGTGAAATGGCCGGGGGGGACCAGCCCCAGCATTTT. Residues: CASSEMAGGDQPQHF.

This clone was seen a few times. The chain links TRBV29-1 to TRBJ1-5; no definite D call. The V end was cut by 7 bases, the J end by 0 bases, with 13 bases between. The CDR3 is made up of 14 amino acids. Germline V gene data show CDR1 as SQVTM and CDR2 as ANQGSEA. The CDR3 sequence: CSASTGNSNQPQHF. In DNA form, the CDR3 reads TGCAGCGCCTCTACGGGAAATAGCAATCAGCCCCAGCATTTT. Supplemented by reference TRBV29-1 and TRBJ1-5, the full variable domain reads SAVISQKPSRDICQRGTSLTIQCQVDSQVTMMFWYRQQPGQSLTLIATANQGSEATYESGFVIDKFPISRPNLTFSTLTVSNMSPEDSSIYLCSASTGNSNQPQHFGDGTRLSIL.

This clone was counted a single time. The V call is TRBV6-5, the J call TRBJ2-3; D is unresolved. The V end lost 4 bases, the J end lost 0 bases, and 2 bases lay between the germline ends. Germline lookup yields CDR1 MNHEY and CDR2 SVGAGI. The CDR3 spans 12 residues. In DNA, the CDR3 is TGTGCCAGCAGTTCGAGCACAGATACGCAGTATTTT. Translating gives CASSSSTDTQYF.

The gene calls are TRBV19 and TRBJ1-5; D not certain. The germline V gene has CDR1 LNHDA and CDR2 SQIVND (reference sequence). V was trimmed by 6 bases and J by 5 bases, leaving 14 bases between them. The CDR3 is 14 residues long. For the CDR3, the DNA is TGTGCCAGTAGCAATAGGGAAAGATATCAGCCCCAGCATTTT. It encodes CASSNRERYQPQHF.

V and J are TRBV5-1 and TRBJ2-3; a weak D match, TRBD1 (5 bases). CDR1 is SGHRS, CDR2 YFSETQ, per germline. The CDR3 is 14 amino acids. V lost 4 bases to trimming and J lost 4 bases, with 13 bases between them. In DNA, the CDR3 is TGCGCCAGCAGCCCGCAGGGCCCGGCAGATACGCAGTATTTT. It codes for CASSPQGPADTQYF.

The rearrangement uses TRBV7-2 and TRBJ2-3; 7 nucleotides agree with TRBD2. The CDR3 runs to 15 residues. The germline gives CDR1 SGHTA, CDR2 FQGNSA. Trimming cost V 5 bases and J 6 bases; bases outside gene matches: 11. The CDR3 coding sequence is TGTGCCAGCAGCCGGTTCGCGGGGGAAGGCGATACGCAGTATTTT. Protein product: CASSRFAGEGDTQYF. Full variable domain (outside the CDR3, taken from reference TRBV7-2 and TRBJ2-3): GAGVSQSPSNKVTEKGKDVELRCDPISGHTALYWYRQSLGQGLEFLIYFQGNSAPDKSGLPSDRFSAERTGGSVSTLTIQRTQQEDSAVYLCASSRFAGEGDTQYFGPGTRLTVL.

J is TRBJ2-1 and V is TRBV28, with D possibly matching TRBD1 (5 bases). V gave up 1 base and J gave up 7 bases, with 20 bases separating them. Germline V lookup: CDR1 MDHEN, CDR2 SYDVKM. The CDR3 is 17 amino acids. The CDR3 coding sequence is TGTGCCAGCAGTTTATCAGGACGCAGGGTACCTACAAATGAGCAGTTCTTC. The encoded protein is CASSLSGRRVPTNEQFF.

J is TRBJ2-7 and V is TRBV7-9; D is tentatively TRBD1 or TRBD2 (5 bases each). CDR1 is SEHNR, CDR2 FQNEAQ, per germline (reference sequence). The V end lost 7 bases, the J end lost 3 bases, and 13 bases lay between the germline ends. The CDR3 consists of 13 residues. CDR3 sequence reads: CASIPGDHYEQYF. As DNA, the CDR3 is TGTGCCAGCATCCCTGGGGACCACTACGAGCAGTACTTC.